This T cell receptor beta chain was retrieved from a study of CD8 T cells in ankylosing spondylitis. Findings of the study overall: The study looked at matched synovial fluid samples from ankylosing spondylitis patients. Disease-linked clones were reported to be significantly enriched there. Previous work reported some of these motif variants in the synovial fluid and blood of reactive arthritis. Disease-linked clones bore a CD8+ phenotype and were relatively rare in peripheral blood. Several highly homologous variants made up a TCR beta motif that seemed to typify ankylosing spondylitis blood.

This clonotype has a count of ten or more. Its target is unknown. TCRdb reprocessed the 5' RACE reads with MiXCR, giving one entry per CDR3 protein. Counted here are approximately 220,000 distinct CDR3 sequences, more than 25% occurring once; the ten biggest clones make up 6.6%. Germline V CDR1 and CDR2: SGHRS, YFSETQ. The CDR3 runs 16 residues. V was pared by 6 bases and J by 0 bases, with 8 bases of the junction left unmatched. The receptor was isolated from a male donor with ankylosing spondylitis or in good health (not recorded which). The material sequenced was blood, either unsorted or a sorted T cell fraction (not recorded which). This chain connects TRBV5-1 to TRBJ2-2; 7 bases agree with TRBD1. DNA of the CDR3: TGCGCCAGCACCCCAAGGACAGGAGCGAACACCGGGGAGCTGTTTTTT. Translated, it gives CASTPRTGANTGELFF.